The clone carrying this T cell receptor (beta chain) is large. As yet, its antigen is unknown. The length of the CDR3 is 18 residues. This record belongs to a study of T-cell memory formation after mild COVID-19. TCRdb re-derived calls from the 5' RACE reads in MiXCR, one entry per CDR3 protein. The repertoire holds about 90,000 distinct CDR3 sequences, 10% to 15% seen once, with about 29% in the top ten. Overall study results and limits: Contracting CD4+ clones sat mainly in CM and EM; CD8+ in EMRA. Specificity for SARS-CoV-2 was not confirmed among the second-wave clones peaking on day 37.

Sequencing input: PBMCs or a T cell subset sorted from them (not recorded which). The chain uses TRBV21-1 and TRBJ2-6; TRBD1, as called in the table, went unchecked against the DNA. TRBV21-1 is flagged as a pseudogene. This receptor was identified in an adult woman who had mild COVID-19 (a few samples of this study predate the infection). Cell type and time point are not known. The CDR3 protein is CASRKSTGRLSGANVLTF. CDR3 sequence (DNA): TGTGCCAGCAGGAAATCTACGGGACGCCTCTCTGGGGCCAACGTCCTGACTTTC.